A single sample gave rise to the 10 T cell receptor beta chains below, sequenced in a study of graft-versus-host responses after intestinal transplantation. TCRdb's table, derived via immunoSEQ multiplex PCR, lists solely in-frame clones and lacks some. Of 95,000 or so clones detected, 90% appear once; the ten largest clones hold about 16%. The sample consisted of PBMCs, taken roughly 450 days after intestinal transplant. The receptors originated from a human patient who received an intestinal transplant, so some T cells may come from the graft donor.

The chain has TRBV6-5 and TRBJ2-1; 11 bases are a match to TRBD1. The CDR3 spans 15 residues. With 6 bases clipped from V and 9 bases from J, the junction kept 10 bases outside the gene matches. Germline values: CDR1 MNHEY, CDR2 SVGAGI. CDR3 region: CASSLGQGAMSEQFF. The CDR3 DNA reads as TGTGCCAGCAGCCTCGGACAGGGGGCGATGAGTGAGCAGTTCTTC.

This sequence joins TRBV6-5 and TRBJ1-1; TRBD1 agrees at 7 bases. The CDR3 length is 14 residues. V dropped 4 bases and J dropped 5; count of bases not matched to a gene: 7. The germline V gene has CDR1 MNHEY and CDR2 SVGAGI. For the CDR3, the DNA is TGTGCCAGCAGTTCACAGGGGTCTTGGACTGAAGCTTTCTTT. It is translated as CASSSQGSWTEAFF.

The chain is built from TRBV5-6 and TRBJ1-3; the D is unclear. V lost 3 bases and J lost 9, with 13 bases in between. Germline-derived CDR1 and CDR2 are SGHDT and YYEEEE. The CDR3 totals 13 residues. The CDR3 loop is CASSSPALFTIYF. For the CDR3, the DNA is TGTGCCAGCAGCTCACCGGCCCTTTTCACCATATATTTT. The whole variable domain, remainder taken from reference TRBV5-6 and TRBJ1-3, is DAGVTQSPTHLIKTRGQQVTLRCSPKSGHDTVSWYQQALGQGPQFIFQYYEEEERQRGNFPDRFSGHQFPNYSSELNVNALLLGDSALYLCASSSPALFTIYFGEGSWLTVV.

CDR3 in DNA: TGTGCCAGTAGTATAGCCCATGGACAGGGTAGGTCCTACGAGCAGTACTTC. Translating gives CASSIAHGQGRSYEQYF. The chain has TRBV19 and TRBJ2-7; 8 nucleotides agree with TRBD1. CDR3 size: 17 residues. CDR1 LNHDA and CDR2 SQIVND come from the germline V gene (reference sequence). V was pared by 1 base and J by 1 base, with 9 bases of the junction left unmatched.

This clone was detected once. The V gene is TRBV5-6, the J gene TRBJ2-7; D unclear. The CDR3 sequence is 12 residues long. Deletions cut 3 bases from V and 7 bases from J, with 11 bases between. Germline V lookup: CDR1 SGHDT, CDR2 YYEEEE. The CDR3 sequence: CASSYRTREQYF. The DNA for the CDR3 is TGTGCCAGCAGCTACCGAACCCGGGAGCAGTACTTC.

CDR3: CASSPLQDTNYGYTF. CDR3 in DNA: TGCGCCAGCAGCCCGCTACAAGACACTAACTATGGCTACACCTTC. The rearrangement links TRBV4-1 to TRBJ1-2; D remains ambiguous. Per the germline V gene, CDR1 is MGHRA and CDR2 is YSYEKL. The CDR3 sequence is 15 residues long. V was trimmed by 4 bases and J by 0 bases, leaving 12 bases between them.

CDR3 in DNA: TGTGCCAGCAGCCTATGGGGGGGCGGAGAGACCCAGTACTTC. Encoded protein: CASSLWGGGETQYF. This rearrangement joins TRBV6-5 to TRBJ2-5, with D possibly matching TRBD2 (7 bases). The germline V gene encodes CDR1 MNHEY and CDR2 SVGAGI. This CDR3 is 14 amino acids long. V lost 6 bases and J lost 4, with 15 bases in between.

This clone came up once. The CDR3 protein is CASSPGDDTDTQYF. The CDR3 DNA sequence: TGTGCCAGCAGCCCTGGGGACGACACAGATACGCAGTATTTT. This chain joins TRBV4-2 and TRBJ2-3, with D perhaps being TRBD1 or TRBD2 (5 bases each). The CDR3 spans 14 residues. V was clipped by 4 bases and J by 2 bases, with 10 bases between them. CDR1 is LGHNA, CDR2 YNFKEQ, per germline.

The J gene is TRBJ1-2, the V gene TRBV6-5, with D possibly TRBD1 on 5 matching bases. V lost 3 bases to trimming and J lost 8 bases, with 16 bases between them. The CDR3 totals 14 residues. From germline, CDR1 is MNHEY and CDR2 SVGAGI. The chain's CDR3 is CASSYSRDGGGYTF. The CDR3 coding sequence is TGTGCCAGCAGTTATAGCCGGGACGGGGGGGGCTACACCTTC.

The V and J genes are TRBV19 and TRBJ1-5, with no clear D. Germline V CDR1 and CDR2: LNHDA, SQIVND (reference sequence). This CDR3 is built from 16 residues. Trimming stripped 7 bases from V and 0 bases from J, with 16 bases between. CDR3 protein: CASTHGGGNSNQPQHF. DNA of the CDR3: TGTGCCAGTACCCACGGTGGAGGAAATAGCAATCAGCCCCAGCATTTT.